This TCR beta chain was observed in a study of shared clonotypes between healthy human individuals. CD45RO-negative cells were positively selected for CCR7, leaving out terminally differentiated effector memory CD45RA+ cells. Study results and caveats: Generation probabilities were higher for clonotypes shared across all four sorted-subset donors than for unshared ones. Sampling included only blood; tissue repertoires likely differ. In having few donors, the study represented limited genetic and exposure-history diversity.

The count of this clone is one. Its antigen is still unknown. The CDR3 is 18 amino acids. Trimming took 3 bases from V and 12 from J; bases not matched to a gene: 22. In germline, CDR1 is GTSNPN, CDR2 SVGIG (reference sequence). Deep level was the assay's run setting. Repertoires were generated with immunoSEQ multiplex PCR, while TCRdb's copy carries only in-frame clones and drops some. In the table there are fewer than 800,000 clones, about 92% of which are singletons. V and J are TRBV30 and TRBJ2-1; 11 bases map to TRBD2. Sequenced sample: naive CD8+ T cells sorted from blood. The origin of this receptor is a young man in good health. The CDR3 spells CAWSATGTSGLYNERQFF. CDR3 DNA: TGTGCCTGGAGCGCTACCGGGACTAGCGGTTTGTACAATGAGCGGCAGTTCTTC. The entire variable domain, with the rest obtained from reference TRBV30 and TRBJ2-1, is as follows: SQTIHQWPATLVQPVGSPLSLECTVEGTSNPNLYWYRQAAGRGLQLLFYSVGIGQISSEVPQNLSASRPQDRQFILSSKKLLLSDSGFYLCAWSATGTSGLYNERQFFGPGTRLTVL.